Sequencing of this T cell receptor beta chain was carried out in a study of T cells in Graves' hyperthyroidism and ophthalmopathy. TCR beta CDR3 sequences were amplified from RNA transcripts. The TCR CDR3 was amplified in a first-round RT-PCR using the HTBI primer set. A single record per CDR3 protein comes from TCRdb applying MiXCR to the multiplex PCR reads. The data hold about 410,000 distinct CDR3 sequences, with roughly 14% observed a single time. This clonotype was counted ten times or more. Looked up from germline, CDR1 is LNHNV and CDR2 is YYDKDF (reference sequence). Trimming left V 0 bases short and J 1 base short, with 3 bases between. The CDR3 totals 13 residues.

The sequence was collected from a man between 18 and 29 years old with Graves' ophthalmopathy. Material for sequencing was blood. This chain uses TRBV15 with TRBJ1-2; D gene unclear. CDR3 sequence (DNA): TGTGCCACCAGCAGAGAAGTTAACTATGGCTACACCTTC. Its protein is CATSREVNYGYTF.